Detailed here is one T cell receptor beta chain. Antigen unknown. CDR1 and CDR2 (germline): SNHLY, FYNNEI. The germline V and J ends were trimmed by 7 bases and 4 bases, with 8 bases remaining between them. This CDR3 has 12 amino acids. This sample stems from a study of a mutant IDH1 vaccine in newly diagnosed glioma. Whole-study context: Investigators started vaccination 4-6 weeks after radiotherapy alone, or with temozolomide cycles. Of the patients given treatment, roughly 60% were male and approximately 40% were female, and a mean age of approximately 40 years was recorded. General study findings and limits: Patients mounted vaccine-induced immune responses in 93.3% of cases.

Assay used: immunoSEQ multiplex PCR; TCRdb lists only in-frame clones, some missing. The data contain some 61,000 clones, roughly 80% of them seen just once; the ten biggest clones take up 9.5% to 15%. Sample time point: week 35, safety follow-up. All doses held 300 ug of mutant IDH1 20-mer peptide, with topical imiquimod. Across weeks 1, 3, 5, 7, 11, 15, 19 and 23, patients received a vaccination each time, eight in all. This material consisted of PBMCs, taken from a glioma patient whose treatment included an IDH1 peptide vaccine. V and J are TRBV2 and TRBJ1-5, with D hard to call. The sequence was collected from a man in his late teens or twenties with glioma. The CDR3 bases are TGTGCCAGCAACGGGAGAAATCAGCCCCAGCATTTT. It codes for CASNGRNQPQHF.